This T cell receptor beta chain derives from a study of blood T cells in healthy people across ages. Overall study results and limits: Greater diversity and more naive CD4+ cells were seen in long-lived donors than in aged donors. Diversity figures based on one million T cells were deemed too low.

With respect to this clonotype: The antigen remains undetermined.

A sample-barcoded 5' primer and a J-beta primer mix were used in a second PCR of roughly 6 to 11 cycles. A single record per CDR3 protein comes from TCRdb applying MiXCR to the 5' RACE reads. The data hold about 560,000 distinct CDR3 sequences, with roughly a quarter observed a single time. The CDR3 is 14 amino acids. CDR1 and CDR2 (germline): DFQATT, SNEGSKA (reference sequence). The V gene end was trimmed by 6 bases and the J gene end by 5 bases; junction bases not matched to a gene: 10. In addition, the sample was reused for a study of T cells of mothers and their children. As that report states: Overlap in related mother-child pairs always slightly exceeded unrelated pairs, never significantly.

Sequencing was performed on blood. The sequence came from a boy aged 2 to 9 in good health. This chain connects TRBV20-1 to TRBJ1-2, with 9 bases matching TRBD1. CDR3 loop: CSAREPGTGYGYTF. The CDR3 DNA reads as TGCAGTGCCAGGGAGCCCGGGACAGGGTATGGCTACACCTTC.